Each of the 21 T cell receptor beta chains below was sequenced from the same sample in a study of long-term antiretroviral therapy in people with HIV. Researchers ran immunoSEQ v3.0 at survey level. Measured with immunoSEQ multiplex PCR; TCRdb has only the in-frame clones, and not every one. The data show 20,000 to 25,000 clones, around 85% seen once. The sample consisted of unsorted PBMCs, taken 1.6 years after starting antiretroviral therapy. These TCRs come from a man aged 35 to 55 with HIV.

The chain is built from TRBV14 and TRBJ1-1, with D unclear. Between the trimmed V and J ends, which lost 4 bases and 7 bases, there was a span of 13 bases. This CDR3 spans 13 amino acids. Germline CDR1 reads SGHDN; CDR2 reads FVKESK. The CDR3 coding sequence is TGTGCCAGCAGCCGTACAGTGGGCTTTGAAGCTTTCTTT. Translation gives CASSRTVGFEAFF.

The V gene is TRBV6-5, the J gene TRBJ2-7; no reliable D call. The CDR3 has 13 residues. V lost 6 bases and J lost 5, with 14 bases in between. The germline gives CDR1 MNHEY, CDR2 SVGAGI. The CDR3 sequence: CASRNSVVHEQYF. The DNA for the CDR3 is TGTGCCAGCAGAAACAGTGTCGTCCACGAGCAGTACTTC.

J is TRBJ1-6 and V is TRBV27, with D uncertain. The germline V gene encodes CDR1 MNHEY and CDR2 SMNVEV (reference sequence). The CDR3 extends over 14 amino acids. The ends were cut back, 3 bases at V and 8 bases at J, with 11 bases in the middle. The CDR3, as DNA: TGTGCCAGCAGTTTGGCCAGCGGATATTCACCCCTCCACTTT. Translating gives CASSLASGYSPLHF.

V usage is TRBV18 and J usage is TRBJ2-3; no definite D call. Germline loops: CDR1 KGHSH, CDR2 LQKENI. With 3 bases removed from V and 0 bases from J, the gap between germline ends came to 10 bases. The CDR3 contains 15 residues. CDR3 sequence reads: CASSPLRTSTDTQYF. The CDR3 bases are TGTGCCAGCTCACCCCTCCGAACTAGCACAGATACGCAGTATTTT.

This clone was detected once. The V call is TRBV6-5, the J call TRBJ1-6; D is unclear. In germline, CDR1 is MNHEY, CDR2 SVGAGI. The CDR3 consists of 12 residues. V was clipped by 5 bases and J by 9 bases, with 8 bases between them. The CDR3 nucleotides are TGTGCCAGCAGTACAAATGGTTCACCCCTCCACTTT. Protein sequence: CASSTNGSPLHF.

This chain uses TRBV7-2 with TRBJ2-1; possibly TRBD2 for D (6 bases). Between the trimmed V and J ends, which lost 0 bases and 5 bases, there was a span of 23 bases. CDR3 length: 19 residues. Germline lookup yields CDR1 SGHTA and CDR2 FQGNSA. The CDR3, as DNA: TGTGCCAGCAGCTTAGCGAGAACTAGCCTACTGAAAACGGACAATGAGCAGTTCTTC. It is translated as CASSLARTSLLKTDNEQFF. The entire variable domain, with the rest obtained from reference TRBV7-2 and TRBJ2-1, is as follows: GAGVSQSPSNKVTEKGKDVELRCDPISGHTALYWYRQSLGQGLEFLIYFQGNSAPDKSGLPSDRFSAERTGGSVSTLTIQRTQQEDSAVYLCASSLARTSLLKTDNEQFFGPGTRLTVL.

The chain combines TRBV15 with TRBJ1-6, with D possibly TRBD1 on 6 matching bases. CDR1 LNHNV and CDR2 YYDKDF come from the germline V gene (reference sequence). Trimming stripped 3 bases from V and 0 bases from J, with 12 bases between. The CDR3 has 17 residues. The CDR3 is CATSRDSVSSYNSPLHF. In DNA, the CDR3 is TGTGCCACCAGCAGGGACAGCGTAAGCTCCTATAATTCACCCCTCCACTTT.

The J gene is TRBJ1-6, the V gene TRBV6-1; TRBD1 might be the D (5 bases). There are 13 residues in the CDR3. Trimming took off 6 bases at V and 7 bases at J, with 10 bases between the two ends. Germline-derived CDR1 and CDR2 are MNHNS and SASEGT. CDR3: CASRGGLNSPLHF. The CDR3 DNA reads TGTGCCAGCAGGGGGGGGTTAAATTCACCCCTCCACTTT.

The gene calls are TRBV7-6 and TRBJ2-3, with a tentative D call TRBD1 (5 bases). The CDR3 runs to 13 residues. V was cut by 0 bases and J by 6 bases, with 7 bases left in between. CDR1 and CDR2 from the germline V gene are SGHVS and FNYEAQ. Here the CDR3 DNA reads TGTGCCAGCAGCTTAGCCGCAGGGGATACGCAGTATTTT. Amino acids: CASSLAAGDTQYF. Full variable domain (outside the CDR3, taken from reference TRBV7-6 and TRBJ2-3): GAGVSQSPRYKVTKRGQDVALRCDPISGHVSLYWYRQALGQGPEFLTYFNYEAQQDKSGLPNDRFSAERPEGSISTLTIQRTEQRDSAMYRCASSLAAGDTQYFGPGTRLTVL.

The gene calls are TRBV5-8 and TRBJ2-2; D gene unclear. V shed 3 bases and J shed 1 base, with 7 bases lying between them. There are 14 residues in the CDR3. CDR1 is SGHTS and CDR2 is YDEGEE in the germline V gene. The CDR3 DNA reads TGTGCCAGCAGCTCGGACGGGAACACCGGGGAGCTGTTTTTT. Residues: CASSSDGNTGELFF.

The rearrangement links TRBV6-5 to TRBJ1-3, with D perhaps matching TRBD1 (5 bases). The germline gives CDR1 MNHEY, CDR2 SVGAGI. This CDR3 has 15 amino acids. The V gene lost 6 bases and the J gene lost 0 bases, with 12 bases spanning the gap. CDR3 residues: CASRQRGLSGNTIYF. The CDR3 nucleotides are TGTGCCAGCAGGCAACGGGGACTCTCTGGAAACACCATATATTTT.

The J gene is TRBJ1-6, the V gene TRBV6-1; the D is unclear. Germline CDR1 MNHNS, CDR2 SASEGT. Trimming removed 3 bases at V and 12 bases at J, with 12 bases between. The CDR3 runs to 13 residues. CDR3 region: CASSEMNNRPLHF. CDR3 in DNA: TGTGCCAGCAGTGAGATGAACAATAGACCCCTCCACTTT.

This rearrangement joins TRBV25-1 to TRBJ1-5, with 8 bases matching TRBD1. V lost 2 bases, J lost 2 bases, and 2 bases stayed unmatched. Looked up from germline, CDR1 is MGHDK and CDR2 is SYGVNS. This CDR3 is built from 15 residues. This CDR3 is CASSEGQGGNQPQHF. Here the CDR3 DNA reads TGTGCCAGCAGTGAAGGACAGGGTGGCAATCAGCCCCAGCATTTT. Combining the CDR3 with reference TRBV25-1 and TRBJ1-5 gives the whole variable domain EADIYQTPRYLVIGTGKKITLECSQTMGHDKMYWYQQDPGMELHLIHYSYGVNSTEKGDLSSESTVSRIRTEHFPLTLESARPSHTSQYLCASSEGQGGNQPQHFGDGTRLSIL.

The chain is built from TRBV30 and TRBJ2-1; D unclear. Germline V CDR1 and CDR2: GTSNPN, SVGIG (reference sequence). The CDR3 covers 14 residues. Trimming pared 2 bases from V and 2 bases from J, leaving 10 bases between. CDR3: CAWSTTVTYNEQFF. DNA of the CDR3: TGTGCCTGGAGTACGACGGTTACCTACAATGAGCAGTTCTTC.

The chain joins TRBV5-6 to TRBJ1-5; tentative D call: TRBD1 (6 bases). The CDR3 is 14 residues long. V gave up 1 base and J gave up 6 bases, with 11 bases separating them. Germline CDR1 reads SGHDT; CDR2 reads YYEEEE. The CDR3 DNA reads as TGTGCCAGCAGCTTGAGCAGGACAGCTCAGCCCCAGCATTTT. This encodes CASSLSRTAQPQHF. The complete variable domain, with remaining parts taken from reference TRBV5-6 and TRBJ1-5, reads DAGVTQSPTHLIKTRGQQVTLRCSPKSGHDTVSWYQQALGQGPQFIFQYYEEEERQRGNFPDRFSGHQFPNYSSELNVNALLLGDSALYLCASSLSRTAQPQHFGDGTRLSIL.

The genes are TRBV2 and TRBJ2-1, with D perhaps matching TRBD2 (5 bases). CDR3 size: 15 residues. Per the germline V gene, CDR1 is SNHLY and CDR2 is FYNNEI. V lost 6 bases to trimming and J lost 0 bases, with 12 bases between them. This chain's CDR3 is CASSGGTSSYNEQFF. CDR3 sequence (DNA): TGTGCCAGCAGCGGAGGTACCAGCTCCTACAATGAGCAGTTCTTC.

The chain is built from TRBV10-1 and TRBJ1-5; 7 nucleotides align to TRBD1. CDR1 WNHNN and CDR2 SYGVQD come from the germline V gene (reference sequence). V gave up 6 bases and J gave up 0 bases; unmatched junction bases: 17. This CDR3 is built from 19 residues. The CDR3 nucleotides are TGCGCCAGCAGGCCCCCTGTCCCGGGACAGAGTTATAGCAATCAGCCCCAGCATTTT. Its translation: CASRPPVPGQSYSNQPQHF.

V gene TRBV27 combines with J gene TRBJ2-3, with D possibly being TRBD1 or TRBD2 (6 bases each). The CDR3 sequence is 18 residues long. Trimming shortened V by 0 bases and J by 4 bases, and 20 bases separated the two germline ends. The germline CDR1 and CDR2 sequences are MNHEY and SMNVEV (reference sequence). This CDR3 is CASSLSHPQGGVADTQYF. CDR3 coding DNA: TGTGCCAGCAGTTTATCCCATCCACAGGGAGGTGTAGCAGATACGCAGTATTTT.

Comments on this clone: An end of the junction differs from the germline gene, which may be a read error. The rearrangement links TRBV7-7 to TRBJ2-1, with 7 positions matching TRBD2. The CDR3 consists of 15 residues. Germline values: CDR1 SSHAT, CDR2 FNYEAQ (reference sequence). CDR3 loop: CASSLGLAAFDEQFF. The CDR3 region has the DNA TGTGCTAGCAGCTTAGGGCTAGCGGCATTCGATGAGCAGTTCTTC. Together with reference TRBV7-7 and TRBJ2-1, the CDR3 gives the full variable domain: GAGVSQSPRYKVTKRGQDVTLRCDPISSHATLYWYQQALGQGPEFLTYFNYEAQPDKSGLPSDRFSAERPEGSISTLTIQRTEQRDSAMYRCASSLGLAAFDEQFFGPGTRLTVL.

The chain links TRBV7-6 to TRBJ1-3; D perhaps matches TRBD1 (5 bases). The germline V gene has CDR1 SGHVS and CDR2 FNYEAQ. V was shortened by 0 bases and J by 0 bases, with 9 bases between the two germline ends. This CDR3 region has 16 residues. CDR3 bases: TGTGCCAGCAGCTTAGCGAGACAGATCTCTGGAAACACCATATATTTT. It translates to CASSLARQISGNTIYF.

This chain joins TRBV11-2 and TRBJ1-4; perhaps TRBD1 as D (6 bases). The CDR3 is 16 amino acids. The V gene lost 1 base and the J gene lost 7 bases, with 16 bases spanning the gap. Germline V lookup: CDR1 SGHAT, CDR2 FQNNGV. The CDR3 region is CASSLGGGGAGEKLFF. The DNA of the CDR3 is TGTGCCAGCAGCTTAGGGGGCGGGGGCGCGGGTGAAAAACTGTTTTTT.